This entry lists 32 T cell receptor beta chains sequenced from one sample in a study of Graves' ophthalmopathy and Graves' hyperthyroidism. The authors amplified TCR beta CDR3 regions, and they did so from RNA transcripts for repertoire sequencing. The workflow started with a first-round RT-PCR run with HTBI primers and then moved on to a second-round multiplex PCR. Using its own MiXCR run on the multiplex PCR reads, TCRdb lists one record per CDR3 protein. The sample has approximately 640,000 distinct CDR3 sequences, about 41% seen once; the top ten hold 3% to 3.5%. The specimen was peripheral blood. The source is an adult man with Graves' ophthalmopathy.

This clonotype was found many times. The J gene is TRBJ2-3, the V gene TRBV25-1; weak D call: TRBD1 (6 bases). Trimming removed 4 bases at V and 7 bases at J, with 12 bases between. The CDR3 extends over 13 amino acids. Looked up from germline, CDR1 is MGHDK and CDR2 is SYGVNS. For the CDR3, the DNA is TGTGCCAGCAGTGGAGGGGGAGAGTATACGCAGTATTTT. Protein product: CASSGGGEYTQYF. Filled out from reference TRBV25-1 and TRBJ2-3, the complete variable domain reads EADIYQTPRYLVIGTGKKITLECSQTMGHDKMYWYQQDPGMELHLIHYSYGVNSTEKGDLSSESTVSRIRTEHFPLTLESARPSHTSQYLCASSGGGEYTQYFGPGTRLTVL.

This clonotype was counted only a few times. The chain has TRBV19 and TRBJ2-2, with D possibly TRBD1 on 5 matching bases. V lost 1 base and J 0 bases, leaving 6 bases between the germline ends. CDR1 LNHDA and CDR2 SQIVND come from the germline V gene (reference sequence). CDR3 length: 15 amino acids. The CDR3 nucleotides are TGTGCCAGTAGTATAGGGGGCGCGAACACCGGGGAGCTGTTTTTT. It specifies CASSIGGANTGELFF. The entire variable domain, with the rest obtained from reference TRBV19 and TRBJ2-2, is as follows: DGGITQSPKYLFRKEGQNVTLSCEQNLNHDAMYWYRQDPGQGLRLIYYSQIVNDFQKGDIAEGYSVSREKKESFPLTVTSAQKNPTAFYLCASSIGGANTGELFFGEGSRLTVL.

The gene calls are TRBV29-1 and TRBJ2-6; no definite D call. The germline V and J ends were trimmed by 4 bases and 15 bases, with 7 bases remaining between them. The CDR3 totals 9 residues. Germline V gives CDR1 SQVTM, CDR2 ANQGSEA. CDR3 DNA: TGCAGCGTTGGAGAGGACCTGACTTTC. It codes for CSVGEDLTF.

The V call is TRBV2, the J call TRBJ2-7, with 7 bases identical to TRBD1. The trim removed 5 bases at V and 5 bases at J, leaving 9 bases unmatched. The CDR3 loop spans 14 amino acids. Germline CDR1 SNHLY, CDR2 FYNNEI. The CDR3 is CASSPIETGNEQYF. As DNA, the CDR3 is TGTGCCAGCAGTCCGATAGAGACAGGGAACGAGCAGTACTTC.

The CDR3 sequence: CASSLGDWNTGELFF. CDR3 sequence (DNA): TGTGCCAGCAGCTTAGGGGACTGGAACACCGGGGAGCTGTTTTTT. J is TRBJ2-2 and V is TRBV11-2, with a possible D match to TRBD2 (6 bases). CDR3 length: 15 amino acids. Looked up from germline, CDR1 is SGHAT and CDR2 is FQNNGV. Trimming took off 1 base at V and 1 base at J, with 7 bases between the two ends. The variable domain in full, completed from reference TRBV11-2 and TRBJ2-2, reads EAGVAQSPRYKIIEKRQSVAFWCNPISGHATLYWYQQILGQGPKLLIQFQNNGVVDDSQLPKDRFSAERLKGVDSTLKIQPAKLEDSAVYLCASSLGDWNTGELFFGEGSRLTVL.

The rearrangement joins TRBV29-1 to TRBJ2-7; tentative D call: TRBD1 (6 bases). Germline V gene data show CDR1 as SQVTM and CDR2 as ANQGSEA. This CDR3 contains 11 residues. For the CDR3, the DNA is TGCAGTTTGACAGGACCCTACGAGCAGTACTTC. Translating gives CSLTGPYEQYF.

The chain combines TRBV7-6 with TRBJ1-5, with a possible D match to TRBD1 (5 bases). The CDR3 is 14 amino acids. V was clipped by 8 bases and J by 8 bases, with 19 bases between them. CDR1 is SGHVS and CDR2 is FNYEAQ in the germline V gene. CDR3: CASGGNGAGEPQHF. CDR3 coding DNA: TGTGCCAGCGGGGGTAATGGCGCCGGGGAGCCCCAGCATTTT.

About this clonotype itself: It may be a read error: a sequence one base away is much more abundant. The rearrangement uses TRBV25-1 and TRBJ1-6; D is perhaps TRBD1 (6 bases). Germline V gene sequence: CDR1 MGHDK, CDR2 SYGVNS. The CDR3 totals 17 residues. Trimming took off 9 bases at V and 5 bases at J, with 23 bases between the two ends. CDR3 amino acids: CASSIPARQANNSPLHF. CDR3 nucleotide sequence: TGTGCCAGTAGTATTCCCGCTAGACAGGCTAATAATTCACCCCTCCACTTT.

This chain joins TRBV29-1 and TRBJ1-2, with TRBD1 identical over 10 bases. Germline loops: CDR1 SQVTM, CDR2 ANQGSEA. The CDR3 runs 12 residues. The CDR3 loop is CRGQGVLSGYTF. The CDR3 DNA is TGCAGAGGACAGGGGGTGCTTTCTGGCTACACCTTC.

The chain has TRBV12-3 or TRBV12-4 and TRBJ2-6; possible D gene TRBD1, 6 bases. Deletions cut 6 bases from V and 0 bases from J, with 12 bases between. The CDR3 spans 16 residues. DNA for the CDR3: TGTGCCAGCAGCCCAGGGGTCTACTCTGGGGCCAACGTCCTGACTTTC. Translating gives CASSPGVYSGANVLTF.

This sequence joins TRBV7-9 and TRBJ2-6, with TRBD1 matching over 9 bases. The CDR3 sequence is 20 residues long. The V segment lost 3 bases and the J segment 0 bases; nucleotides outside the gene matches: 12. CDR1 is SEHNR and CDR2 is FQNEAQ in the germline V gene (reference sequence). DNA for the CDR3: TGTGCCAGCAGCTTTCCAAGGACAGGGGTTTTTAGCTCTGGGGCCAACGTCCTGACTTTC. Amino acid sequence: CASSFPRTGVFSSGANVLTF.

Comment on this clonotype: This sequence may be a read error, since a much larger clone differs from it by one base. The chain employs TRBV19 and TRBJ1-2, with a weak D call TRBD1 (5 bases). The CDR3 spans 14 residues. Trimming removed 5 bases from V and 2 bases from J, with 12 bases in between. Germline CDR1 LNHDA, CDR2 SQIVND (reference sequence). The CDR3 region has the DNA TGTGCCAGTAGTGACACACAGGCAAACTATGGCTACACCTTC. This gives the protein CASSDTQANYGYTF.

This sequence joins TRBV7-2 and TRBJ2-2, with D maybe TRBD2 (6 bases). CDR3 length: 13 residues. CDR1 and CDR2 (germline): SGHTA, FQGNSA. The V end was cut by 4 bases, the J end by 6 bases, with 9 bases between. The CDR3 DNA follows: TGTGCCAGCAGCTATACTAGCTCCGGGGAGCTGTTTTTT. The encoded protein is CASSYTSSGELFF.

This clonotype was observed a handful of times. The chain has TRBV7-9 and TRBJ2-2; TRBD1 matches at 12 bases. In germline, CDR1 is SEHNR, CDR2 FQNEAQ (reference sequence). This CDR3 contains 19 residues. The J segment lost 0 bases and the V segment lost 5 bases, leaving 10 bases of the junction unmatched. CDR3 in amino acids: CASSPLAGQGAANTGELFF. In nucleotides, the CDR3 is TGTGCCAGCAGCCCCCTAGCGGGACAGGGGGCCGCGAACACCGGGGAGCTGTTTTTT.

The gene calls are TRBV19 and TRBJ2-6; no firm D call. Deletions cut 3 bases from V and 0 bases from J, with 9 bases between. The germline V gene has CDR1 LNHDA and CDR2 SQIVND (reference sequence). This CDR3 has 16 amino acids. The CDR3 sequence: CASSISRTSGANVLTF. The CDR3 bases are TGTGCCAGTAGTATTTCCAGAACCTCTGGGGCCAACGTCCTGACTTTC. The full variable domain, rest sourced from reference TRBV19 and TRBJ2-6, is DGGITQSPKYLFRKEGQNVTLSCEQNLNHDAMYWYRQDPGQGLRLIYYSQIVNDFQKGDIAEGYSVSREKKESFPLTVTSAQKNPTAFYLCASSISRTSGANVLTFGAGSRLTVL.

As concerns this clonotype: The conserved closing phenylalanine or tryptophan is absent in this CDR3, likely reflecting a read error. The limits of the CDR3 on the DNA are not certain, so only TCRdb's listed CDR3 is given. The V and J genes are TRBV2 and TRBJ2-6; TRBD1 is the table's D call and was not checked against the DNA. CDR1 and CDR2 (germline): SNHLY, FYNNEI. Counting both end residues, the CDR3 totals 8 amino acids. The CDR3 is CASSEAGR.

The chain employs TRBV29-1 and TRBJ1-4, with D maybe TRBD1 (5 bases). CDR1 SQVTM and CDR2 ANQGSEA come from the germline V gene. The CDR3 totals 13 residues. The V end lost 0 bases, the J end lost 8 bases, and 10 bases lay between the germline ends. The DNA for the CDR3 is TGCAGCGTTGAAGACGCATGGACAGAAAAACTGTTTTTT. Amino acid sequence: CSVEDAWTEKLFF.

In its sample, this clonotype was seen a few times. This chain connects TRBV28 to TRBJ1-1; tentative D call: TRBD1 (6 bases). The V and J ends lost 11 bases and 5 bases respectively, with 18 bases between them. Looked up from germline, CDR1 is MDHEN and CDR2 is SYDVKM. This CDR3 has 13 residues. CDR3 sequence reads: CASTGQSKTEAFF. Here the CDR3 DNA reads TGTGCCTCAACAGGGCAATCGAAGACTGAAGCTTTCTTT.

The rearrangement joins TRBV19 to TRBJ2-7; D is perhaps TRBD2 (7 bases). The DNA end lines up better with TRBJ2-1; the J call may be wrong. The germline V gene has CDR1 LNHDA and CDR2 SQIVND (reference sequence). The CDR3 runs 15 residues. In nucleotides, the CDR3 is TGTGCCAGCAGCTCGGGGGGCAGCTCCTACAATGAGCAGTTCTTC. This gives the protein CASSSGGSSYNEQFF.

The gene calls are TRBV12-3 or TRBV12-4 and TRBJ2-5, with TRBD1 as a possible D gene (7 bases). The CDR3 totals 14 residues. V was trimmed by 6 bases and J by 5 bases, leaving 16 bases between them. The CDR3 sequence: CASSLVPGGETQYF. The CDR3 DNA is TGTGCCAGCAGCTTGGTTCCAGGGGGGGAGACCCAGTACTTC.

About this clonotype itself: A much larger clone lies one base from this, so it may be a read error. In this CDR3 the conserved last residue, phenylalanine or tryptophan, is missing, so a read error is likely. The rearrangement joins TRBV2 to TRBJ1-4; 7 nucleotides match TRBD1. This CDR3 has 15 residues. V was clipped by 6 bases and J by 8 bases; unmatched bases: 12. CDR1 SNHLY and CDR2 FYNNEI come from the germline V gene. The CDR3 loop is CASRTRGTAWEKLFL. The CDR3 DNA reads TGTGCCAGCAGGACCCGCGGGACAGCTTGGGAAAAACTGTTTCTT.

This clonotype was counted at least ten times. V and J are TRBV19 and TRBJ1-1, with D possibly being TRBD1 (5 bases). V lost 7 bases and J 5 bases, leaving 23 bases between the germline ends. The CDR3 is 16 amino acids. The V gene's germline CDR1 is LNHDA and CDR2 SQIVND (reference sequence). CDR3: CASMPGSGGGGTEAFF. The CDR3 DNA reads as TGTGCCAGTATGCCGGGGAGTGGGGGTGGAGGAACTGAAGCTTTCTTT.

This clonotype was picked up many times. The rearrangement links TRBV25-1 to TRBJ1-6, with 7 bases identical to TRBD1. In germline, CDR1 is MGHDK, CDR2 SYGVNS. The CDR3 sequence is 15 residues long. J was trimmed by 7 bases and V by 0 bases; bases with no gene match: 3. The CDR3 coding sequence is TGTGCCAGCAGTGAATATAGGGGGCAAAATTCACCCCTCCACTTT. Residues: CASSEYRGQNSPLHF.

This clonotype was recorded at least ten times. This chain connects TRBV9 to TRBJ2-7; weak D call: TRBD2 (6 bases). The CDR3 covers 12 residues. Deletions cut 5 bases from V and 3 bases from J, with 9 bases between. In germline, CDR1 is SGDLS, CDR2 YYNGEE. In nucleotides, the CDR3 is TGTGCCAGCAGTTATAGCGGCTACGAGCAGTACTTC. Its translation is CASSYSGYEQYF.

This clonotype appeared a few times. The chain links TRBV4-3 to TRBJ2-5; 8 bases fit TRBD1. Germline lookup yields CDR1 LGHNA and CDR2 YSLEER. The CDR3 consists of 16 residues. V shed 2 bases and J 1 base; nucleotides not matched to a gene: 6. The CDR3 region has the DNA TGCGCCAGCAGCCAACAACAGGGGGAGTTCCAAGAGACCCAGTACTTC. It yields the protein CASSQQQGEFQETQYF.

Comments on this clonotype: At one of its ends the junction is not consistent with the germline gene, which may arise from a read error. This chain links TRBV24-1 with TRBJ2-7; 8 bases fit TRBD2. Germline assignment: CDR1 KGHDR and CDR2 SFDVKD. There are 18 residues in the CDR3. The CDR3 spells CASSYSISRTSRSYEQYF. The CDR3 coding sequence is TGTGCCAGCAGTTACTCGATATCAAGGACTAGCCGCTCCTACGAGCAGTACTTC.

Points on this clonotype: Given a much more abundant clone one base away, this may be a read error. No conserved phenylalanine or tryptophan ends this CDR3, so it is likely a read error. J is TRBJ2-5 and V is TRBV7-9, with D possibly being TRBD1 (9 bases). The V and J ends lost 2 bases and 5 bases respectively, with 30 bases between them. Germline V CDR1 and CDR2: SEHNR, FQNEAQ (reference sequence). The CDR3 covers 20 residues. The CDR3 coding sequence is TGTGCCAGCAGCTTAACCCCCGGTCGTGGTGTTAGCGGGACAGGGGAGACCCAGTACCTC. It encodes CASSLTPGRGVSGTGETQYL.

This clonotype was seen repeatedly, ten times or more. The chain links TRBV7-3 to TRBJ2-7; 12 bases align to TRBD2. J was trimmed by 4 bases and V by 8 bases; bases with no gene match: 6. This CDR3 is 14 amino acids long. Germline-derived CDR1 and CDR2 are SGHTA and FQGTGA. DNA for the CDR3: TGTGCCAGCGTGACTAGCGGGGGCCTATACGAGCAGTACTTC. Amino acid sequence: CASVTSGGLYEQYF. Complete variable domain (other parts from reference TRBV7-3 and TRBJ2-7): GAGVSQTPSNKVTEKGKYVELRCDPISGHTALYWYRQSLGQGPEFLIYFQGTGAADDSGLPNDRFFAVRPEGSVSTLKIQRTERGDSAVYLCASVTSGGLYEQYFGPGTRLTVT.

This clonotype showed up many times. The chain couples TRBV6-6 to TRBJ1-1, with unresolved D. Germline loops: CDR1 MNHNY, CDR2 SVGAGI (reference sequence). Trimming shortened V by 6 bases and J by 0 bases, and 8 bases separated the two germline ends. The CDR3 length is 13 residues. The CDR3 DNA reads as TGTGCCAGCAGGCAGACGGTGAACACTGAAGCTTTCTTT. It encodes CASRQTVNTEAFF.

CDR3 sequence (DNA): TGTGCCAGCAGCTTAAGGCGGGGCGGGGGGCGGCAAGAGACCCAGTACTTC. Protein: CASSLRRGGGRQETQYF. This rearrangement joins TRBV13 to TRBJ2-5, with 8 bases identical to TRBD2. The germline V gene has CDR1 PRHDT and CDR2 FYEKMQ (reference sequence). The CDR3 length is 17 residues. The J segment lost 2 bases and the V segment lost 2 bases, leaving 10 bases of the junction unmatched. Full variable domain (outside the CDR3, taken from reference TRBV13 and TRBJ2-5): AAGVIQSPRHLIKEKRETATLKCYPIPRHDTVYWYQQGPGQDPQFLISFYEKMQSDKGSIPDRFSAQQFSDYHSELNMSSLELGDSALYFCASSLRRGGGRQETQYFGPGTRLLVL.

This clonotype was seen at least ten times. The chain recombines TRBV5-4 with TRBJ2-7; TRBD2 agrees at 8 bases. The germline CDR1 and CDR2 sequences are SGHNT and YYREEE (reference sequence). Losses at the gene ends were 0 bases for V and 3 bases for J; bases not matched to a gene: 5. The CDR3 contains 15 residues. The CDR3 region is CASSLATGGIYEQYF. CDR3 bases: TGTGCCAGCAGCTTGGCCACGGGAGGGATCTACGAGCAGTACTTC.

This clonotype was counted only a few times. For the CDR3, the DNA is TGTGCCAGCAGCCCGGACAGACTAAAGGGAAAACTGTTTTTT. Residues: CASSPDRLKGKLFF. The chain is built from TRBV3-1 and TRBJ1-4, with a possible D match to TRBD1 (6 bases). Trimming took 4 bases from V and 10 from J, leaving 16 bases between them. In germline, CDR1 is LGHDT, CDR2 YNNKEL (reference sequence). This CDR3 contains 14 residues.